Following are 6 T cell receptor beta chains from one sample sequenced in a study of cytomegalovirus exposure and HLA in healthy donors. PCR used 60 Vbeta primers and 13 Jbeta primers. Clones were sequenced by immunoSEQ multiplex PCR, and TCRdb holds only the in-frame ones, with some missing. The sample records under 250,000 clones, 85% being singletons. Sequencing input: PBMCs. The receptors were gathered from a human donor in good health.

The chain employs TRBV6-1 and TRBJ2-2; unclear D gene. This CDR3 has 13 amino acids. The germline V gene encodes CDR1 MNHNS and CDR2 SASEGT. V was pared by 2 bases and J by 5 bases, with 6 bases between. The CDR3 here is CASSEYATGELFF. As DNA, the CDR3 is TGTGCCAGCAGTGAATATGCGACCGGGGAGCTGTTTTTT.

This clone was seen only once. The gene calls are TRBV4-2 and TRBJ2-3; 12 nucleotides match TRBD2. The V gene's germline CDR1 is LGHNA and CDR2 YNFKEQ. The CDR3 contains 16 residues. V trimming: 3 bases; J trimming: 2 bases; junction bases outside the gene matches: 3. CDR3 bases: TGTGCCAGCAGCCACCGACTAGCGGGGGACACAGATACGCAGTATTTT. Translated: CASSHRLAGDTDTQYF.

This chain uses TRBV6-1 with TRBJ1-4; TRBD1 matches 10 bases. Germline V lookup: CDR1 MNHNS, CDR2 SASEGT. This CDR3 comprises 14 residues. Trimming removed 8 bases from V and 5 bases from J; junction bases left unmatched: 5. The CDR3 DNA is TGTGCCAGCCGTATGGGACAGGGGAATGAAAAACTGTTTTTT. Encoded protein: CASRMGQGNEKLFF.

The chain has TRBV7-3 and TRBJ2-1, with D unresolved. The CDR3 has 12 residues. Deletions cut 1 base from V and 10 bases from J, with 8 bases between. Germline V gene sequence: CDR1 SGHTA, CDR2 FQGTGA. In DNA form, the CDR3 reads TGTGCCAGCAGCTTAAGAGGCGACGAGCAGTTCTTC. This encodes CASSLRGDEQFF.

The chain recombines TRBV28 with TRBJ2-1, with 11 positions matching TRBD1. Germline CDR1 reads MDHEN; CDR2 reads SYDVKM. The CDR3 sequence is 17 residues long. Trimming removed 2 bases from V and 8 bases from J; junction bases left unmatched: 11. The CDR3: CASSLQWGQGVVYEQFF. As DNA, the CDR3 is TGTGCCAGCAGTTTACAGTGGGGACAGGGGGTAGTATATGAGCAGTTCTTC.

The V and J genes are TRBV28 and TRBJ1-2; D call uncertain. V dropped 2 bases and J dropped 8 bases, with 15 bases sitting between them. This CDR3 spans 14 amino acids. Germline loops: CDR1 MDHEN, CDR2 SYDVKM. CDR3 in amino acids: CASSLGSSQTGYTF. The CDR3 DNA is TGTGCCAGCAGTTTAGGTAGCAGTCAAACAGGCTACACCTTC.